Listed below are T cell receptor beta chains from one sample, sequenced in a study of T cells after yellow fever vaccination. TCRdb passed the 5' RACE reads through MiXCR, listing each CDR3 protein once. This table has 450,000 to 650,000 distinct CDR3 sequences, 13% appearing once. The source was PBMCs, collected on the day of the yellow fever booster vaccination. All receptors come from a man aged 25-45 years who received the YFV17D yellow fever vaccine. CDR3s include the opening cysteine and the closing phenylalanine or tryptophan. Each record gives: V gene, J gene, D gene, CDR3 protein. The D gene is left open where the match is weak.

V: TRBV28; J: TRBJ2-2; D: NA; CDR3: CASSHSRPANTGELFF
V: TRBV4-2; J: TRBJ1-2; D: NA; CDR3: CASSQLDGGDYGYTF
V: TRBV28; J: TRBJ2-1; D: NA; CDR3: CASTAGSSINEQFF
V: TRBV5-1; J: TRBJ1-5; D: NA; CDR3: CASSPASGNQPQHF
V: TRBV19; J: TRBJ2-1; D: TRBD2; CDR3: CASSQGLAGGEQFF
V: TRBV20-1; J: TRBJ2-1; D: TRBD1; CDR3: CSARIRDSFNEQFF
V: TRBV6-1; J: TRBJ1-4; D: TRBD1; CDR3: CASSPYGTAEKLFF
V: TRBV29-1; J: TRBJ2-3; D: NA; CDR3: CSVEFPSHTDTQYF
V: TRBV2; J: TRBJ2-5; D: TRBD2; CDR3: CASRAFGLAGKETQYF
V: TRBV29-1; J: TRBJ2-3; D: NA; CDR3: CSVVGLDRNPDTQYF
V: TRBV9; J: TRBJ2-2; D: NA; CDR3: CASSVYTGGELFF
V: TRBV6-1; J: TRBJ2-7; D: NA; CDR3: CASSPNTGYEQYF
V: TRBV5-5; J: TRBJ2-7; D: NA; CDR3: CANDRLATYEQYF
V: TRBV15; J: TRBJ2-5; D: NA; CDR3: CATTTVLQETQYF
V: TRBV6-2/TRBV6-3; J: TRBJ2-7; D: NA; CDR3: CASSSRTRGTYEQYF
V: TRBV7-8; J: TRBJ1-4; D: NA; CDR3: CASSFSGVNEKLFF
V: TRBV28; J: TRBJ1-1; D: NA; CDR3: CASILSLGPTEAFF
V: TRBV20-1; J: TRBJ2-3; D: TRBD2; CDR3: CSARTGTSRLTDTQYF
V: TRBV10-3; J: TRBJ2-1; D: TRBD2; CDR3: CAISSGTSGFNEQFF
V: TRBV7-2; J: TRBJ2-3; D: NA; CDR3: CASSRWADTQYF
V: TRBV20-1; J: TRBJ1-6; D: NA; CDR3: CSAWDKNSPLHF
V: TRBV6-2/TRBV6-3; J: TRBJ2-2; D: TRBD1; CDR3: CASNMDRDYTGELFF
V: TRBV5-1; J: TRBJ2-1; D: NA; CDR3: CASSLEPDNNEQFF
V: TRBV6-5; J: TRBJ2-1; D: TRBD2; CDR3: CASSYRGGNEQFF
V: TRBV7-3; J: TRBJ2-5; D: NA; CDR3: CASSLKGFETQYF
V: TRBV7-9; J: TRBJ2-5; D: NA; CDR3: CASSLNGVSETQYF
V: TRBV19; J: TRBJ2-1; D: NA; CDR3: CASTGYSYNEQFF
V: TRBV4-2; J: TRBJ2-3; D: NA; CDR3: CASSQDPFTDTQYF
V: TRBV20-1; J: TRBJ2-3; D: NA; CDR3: CSVPVDTQYF
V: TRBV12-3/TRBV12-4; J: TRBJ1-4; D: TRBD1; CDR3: CASSWRQGGEKLFF
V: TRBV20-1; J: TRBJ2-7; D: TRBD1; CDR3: CSARGQGNYEQYF
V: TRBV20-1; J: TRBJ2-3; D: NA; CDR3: CSVKQDNTDTQYF
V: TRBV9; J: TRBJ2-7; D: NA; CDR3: CASSGGNYEQYF
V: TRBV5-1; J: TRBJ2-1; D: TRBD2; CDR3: CASSLVRGGVEQFF
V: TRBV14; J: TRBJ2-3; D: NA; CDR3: CASSPGHITDTQYF
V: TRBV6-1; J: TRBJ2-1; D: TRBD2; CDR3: CASREAGGLAGHNEQFF
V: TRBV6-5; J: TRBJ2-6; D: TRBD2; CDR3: CASSLGGGNSGANVLTF
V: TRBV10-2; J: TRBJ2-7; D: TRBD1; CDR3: CASRVGQGSHEQYF
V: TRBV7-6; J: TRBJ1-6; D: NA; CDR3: CASSLRMNSPLHF
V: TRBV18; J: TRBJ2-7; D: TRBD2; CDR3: CASSEAGGYEQYF